What follows is one T cell receptor (beta chain) and its context. Trimming removed 6 bases from V and 7 bases from J; junction bases left unmatched: 5. The germline V gene has CDR1 LGHDT and CDR2 YNNKEL (reference sequence). This CDR3 is 13 amino acids long. The data originate from a study of identical twins. TCRdb recomputed calls from the 5' RACE reads with MiXCR, one row per CDR3 protein. The sample lists 1.5 million to 2 million distinct CDR3 sequences, roughly 35% occurring once. V usage is TRBV3-1 and J usage is TRBJ2-2, with 7 bases that match TRBD2. The sample comprised cord blood. The sequence was collected from a newborn girl in good health. Here the CDR3 reads CASSPRTSGELFF. The DNA of the CDR3 is TGTGCCAGCAGTCCTCGGACTAGCGGGGAGCTGTTTTTT.